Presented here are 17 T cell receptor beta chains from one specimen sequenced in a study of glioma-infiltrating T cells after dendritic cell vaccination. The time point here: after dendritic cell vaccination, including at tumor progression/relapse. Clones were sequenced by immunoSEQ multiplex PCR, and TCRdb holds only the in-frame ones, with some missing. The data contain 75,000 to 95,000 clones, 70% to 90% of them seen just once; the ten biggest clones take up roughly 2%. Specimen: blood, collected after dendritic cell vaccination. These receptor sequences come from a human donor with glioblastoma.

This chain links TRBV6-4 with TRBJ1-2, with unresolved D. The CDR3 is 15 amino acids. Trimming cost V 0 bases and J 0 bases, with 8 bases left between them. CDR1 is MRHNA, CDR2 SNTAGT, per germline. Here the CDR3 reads CASSDSAEANYGYTF. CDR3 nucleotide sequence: TGTGCCAGCAGTGACTCGGCAGAAGCTAACTATGGCTACACCTTC.

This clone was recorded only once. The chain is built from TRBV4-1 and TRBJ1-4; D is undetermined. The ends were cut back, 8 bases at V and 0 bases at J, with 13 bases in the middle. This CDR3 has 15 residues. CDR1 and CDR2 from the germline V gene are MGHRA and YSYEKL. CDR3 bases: TGCGCCAGCCGGCAGGTGGGCGCAACTAATGAAAAACTGTTTTTT. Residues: CASRQVGATNEKLFF.

The CDR3, as DNA: TGTGCCAGCAGCGGTGCCGGAGACACCGGGGAGCTGTTTTTT. Its translation: CASSGAGDTGELFF. The chain uses TRBV7-9 and TRBJ2-2, with D hard to call. Germline V gene sequence: CDR1 SEHNR, CDR2 FQNEAQ (reference sequence). The CDR3 covers 14 residues. The germline V and J ends were trimmed by 5 bases and 3 bases, with 10 bases remaining between them. Full variable domain (missing parts from reference TRBV7-9 and TRBJ2-2): DTGVSQNPRHKITKRGQNVTFRCDPISEHNRLYWYRQTLGQGPEFLTYFQNEAQLEKSRLLSDRFSAERPKGSFSTLEIQRTEQGDSAMYLCASSGAGDTGELFFGEGSRLTVL.

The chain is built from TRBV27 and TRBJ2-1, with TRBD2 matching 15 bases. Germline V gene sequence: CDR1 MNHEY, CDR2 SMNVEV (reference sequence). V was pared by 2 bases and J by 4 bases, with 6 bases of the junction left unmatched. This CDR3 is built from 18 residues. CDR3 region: CASSLDGLAGGTYNEQFF. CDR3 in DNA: TGTGCCAGCAGTTTAGATGGACTAGCGGGAGGGACGTACAATGAGCAGTTCTTC.

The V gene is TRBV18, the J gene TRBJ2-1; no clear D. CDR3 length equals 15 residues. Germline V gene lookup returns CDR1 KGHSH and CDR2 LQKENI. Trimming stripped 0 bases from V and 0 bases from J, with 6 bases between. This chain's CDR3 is CASSPPDSSYNEQFF. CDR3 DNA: TGTGCCAGCTCACCACCCGATAGCTCCTACAATGAGCAGTTCTTC.

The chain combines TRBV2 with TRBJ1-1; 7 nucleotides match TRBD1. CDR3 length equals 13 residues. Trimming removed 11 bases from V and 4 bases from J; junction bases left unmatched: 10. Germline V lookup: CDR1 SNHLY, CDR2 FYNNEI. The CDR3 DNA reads TGTGCCTCTAAAGTCCCAGGGGGCACTGAAGCTTTCTTT. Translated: CASKVPGGTEAFF.

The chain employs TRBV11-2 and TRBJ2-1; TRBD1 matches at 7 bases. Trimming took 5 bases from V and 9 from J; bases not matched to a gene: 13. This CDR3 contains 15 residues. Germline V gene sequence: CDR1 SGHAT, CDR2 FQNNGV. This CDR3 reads CASSRKTGNVGEQFF. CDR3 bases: TGTGCCAGCAGCCGGAAGACAGGGAATGTCGGTGAGCAGTTCTTC.

In DNA form, the CDR3 reads TGTGCCAGCAGCTTAGTAGCGGGGGGGCGGGCCGAGCAGTACTTC. Encoded protein: CASSLVAGGRAEQYF. The chain joins TRBV7-2 to TRBJ2-7, with TRBD2 identical over 11 bases. This CDR3 has 15 amino acids. Germline CDR1 is SGHTA and CDR2 is FQGNSA. Unmatched junction bases numbered 5, after V lost 1 base and J lost 6 bases.

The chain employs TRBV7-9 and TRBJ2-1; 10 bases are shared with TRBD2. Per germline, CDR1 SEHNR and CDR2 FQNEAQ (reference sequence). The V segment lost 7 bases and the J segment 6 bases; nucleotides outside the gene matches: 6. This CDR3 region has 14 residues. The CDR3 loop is CASTLGLAINEQFF. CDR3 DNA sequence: TGTGCCAGCACCCTGGGACTAGCGATCAATGAGCAGTTCTTC.

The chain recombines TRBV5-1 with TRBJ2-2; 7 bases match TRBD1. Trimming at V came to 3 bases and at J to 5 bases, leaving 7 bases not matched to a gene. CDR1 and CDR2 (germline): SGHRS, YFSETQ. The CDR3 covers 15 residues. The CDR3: CASSSLRGRTGELFF. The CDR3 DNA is TGCGCCAGCAGCTCCCTAAGGGGGCGGACCGGGGAGCTGTTTTTT.

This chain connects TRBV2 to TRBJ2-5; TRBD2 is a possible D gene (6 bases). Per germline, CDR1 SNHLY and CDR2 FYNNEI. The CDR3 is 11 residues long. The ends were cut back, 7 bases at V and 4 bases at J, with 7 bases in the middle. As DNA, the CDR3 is TGTGCCAGCACGGGGGTAGAGACCCAGTACTTC. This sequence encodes CASTGVETQYF.

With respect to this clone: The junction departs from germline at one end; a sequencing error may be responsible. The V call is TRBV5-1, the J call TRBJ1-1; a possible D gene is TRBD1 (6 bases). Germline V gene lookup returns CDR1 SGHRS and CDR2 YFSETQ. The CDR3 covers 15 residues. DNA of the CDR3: TGCGCCAGCAGCTTGATGGGGGCGTCGAACCCTGAAGCTTTCTTT. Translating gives CASSLMGASNPEAFF. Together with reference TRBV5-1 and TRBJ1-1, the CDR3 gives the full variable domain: KAGVTQTPRYLIKTRGQQVTLSCSPISGHRSVSWYQQTPGQGLQFLFEYFSETQRNKGNFPGRFSGRQFSNSRSEMNVSTLELGDSALYLCASSLMGASNPEAFFGQGTRLTVV.

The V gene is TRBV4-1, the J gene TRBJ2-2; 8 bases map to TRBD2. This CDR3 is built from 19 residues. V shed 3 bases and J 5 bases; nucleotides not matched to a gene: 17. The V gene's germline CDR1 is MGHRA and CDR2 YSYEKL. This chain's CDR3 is CASSHEEVSSGSWTGELFF. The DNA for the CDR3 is TGCGCCAGCAGCCATGAGGAGGTTTCGAGCGGGAGTTGGACCGGGGAGCTGTTTTTT.

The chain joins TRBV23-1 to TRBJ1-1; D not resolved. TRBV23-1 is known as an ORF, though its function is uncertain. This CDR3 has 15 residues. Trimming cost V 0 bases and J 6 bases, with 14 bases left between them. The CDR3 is CASSQSREHPPEAFF. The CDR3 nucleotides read TGCGCCAGCAGTCAATCGAGGGAACACCCCCCTGAAGCTTTCTTT.

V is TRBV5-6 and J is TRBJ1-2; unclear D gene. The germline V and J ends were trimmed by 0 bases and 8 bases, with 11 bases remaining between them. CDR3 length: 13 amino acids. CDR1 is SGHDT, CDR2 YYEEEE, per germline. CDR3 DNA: TGTGCCAGCAGCTTGGTCGGGATTCCCGGCTACACCTTC. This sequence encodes CASSLVGIPGYTF.

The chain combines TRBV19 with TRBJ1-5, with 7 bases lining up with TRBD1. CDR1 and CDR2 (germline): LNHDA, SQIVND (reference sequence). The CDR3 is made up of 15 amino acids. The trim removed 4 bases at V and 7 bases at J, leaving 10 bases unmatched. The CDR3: CASSSRQGKDQPQHF. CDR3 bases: TGTGCCAGTAGTAGTAGACAGGGTAAAGACCAGCCCCAGCATTTT.

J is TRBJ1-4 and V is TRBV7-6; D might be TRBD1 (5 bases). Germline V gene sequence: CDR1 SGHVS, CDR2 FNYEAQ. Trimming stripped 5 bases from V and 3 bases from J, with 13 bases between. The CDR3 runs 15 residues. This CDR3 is CASSTGVIANEKLFF. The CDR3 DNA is TGTGCCAGCAGCACGGGGGTGATCGCTAATGAAAAACTGTTTTTT. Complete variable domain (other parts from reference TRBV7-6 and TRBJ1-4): GAGVSQSPRYKVTKRGQDVALRCDPISGHVSLYWYRQALGQGPEFLTYFNYEAQQDKSGLPNDRFSAERPEGSISTLTIQRTEQRDSAMYRCASSTGVIANEKLFFGSGTQLSVL.